The 22 T cell receptor beta chains below come from one sample, sequenced in a study of blood T cell repertoires in COVID-19. The table came from immunoSEQ multiplex PCR; TCRdb's copy has only in-frame clones and leaves some out. This table has roughly 150,000 clones, around three quarters appearing once. Specimen: peripheral blood. The receptors come from a man between 60 and 70 years old with acute or convalescent COVID-19.

V is TRBV30 and J is TRBJ2-3, with 9 bases that match TRBD1. The CDR3 extends over 22 amino acids. The germline gives CDR1 GTSNPN, CDR2 SVGIG (reference sequence). V lost 3 bases to trimming and J lost 0 bases; unmatched junction nucleotides: 25. The CDR3 sequence is CAWRSKGLPGQGVRVSTDTQYF. CDR3 bases: TGTGCCTGGAGAAGTAAGGGCTTGCCGGGACAGGGCGTAAGAGTTAGCACAGATACGCAGTATTTT.

The chain is built from TRBV15 and TRBJ1-1; 7 bases map to TRBD1. Germline V lookup: CDR1 LNHNV, CDR2 YYDKDF (reference sequence). The CDR3 is 13 amino acids. V was pared by 5 bases and J by 1 base, with 1 base of the junction left unmatched. CDR3 protein: CATSRDRNTEAFF. The DNA for the CDR3 is TGTGCCACCAGCCGGGACAGGAACACTGAAGCTTTCTTT.

The sample holds one count of this clone. J is TRBJ1-1 and V is TRBV10-3; D is uncertain. The V end lost 2 bases, the J end lost 5 bases, and 15 bases lay between the germline ends. From germline, CDR1 is ENHRY and CDR2 SYGVKD. The CDR3 is 15 residues long. The CDR3 DNA reads TGTGCCATCAGTGAGGTGGAGGGCGCTCGGACTGAAGCTTTCTTT. Translated, it gives CAISEVEGARTEAFF.

This clone was detected a few times. V and J are TRBV7-8 and TRBJ2-5; unclear D gene. Germline-derived CDR1 and CDR2 are SGHVS and FQNEAQ. This CDR3 has 18 amino acids. Trimming took off 0 bases at V and 5 bases at J, with 22 bases between the two ends. The CDR3 nucleotides are TGTGCCAGCAGCTTAGCGCGGTGGGTAGGAAACGGAAGGGAGACCCAGTACTTC. Protein: CASSLARWVGNGRETQYF. Using reference TRBV7-8 and TRBJ2-5 for the parts outside the CDR3, the full variable domain is GAGVSQSPRYKVAKRGQDVALRCDPISGHVSLFWYQQALGQGPEFLTYFQNEAQLDKSGLPSDRFFAERPEGSVSTLKIQRTQQEDSAVYLCASSLARWVGNGRETQYFGPGTRLLVL.

This clone has a handful of counts. The chain employs TRBV5-1 and TRBJ1-6; D gene ambiguous. This CDR3 region has 14 residues. Germline loops: CDR1 SGHRS, CDR2 YFSETQ. Trimming stripped 0 bases from V and 9 bases from J, with 10 bases between. Here the CDR3 reads CASSLAKSGSPLHF. The CDR3 DNA sequence: TGCGCCAGCAGCTTGGCCAAGTCGGGTTCACCCCTCCACTTT.

This chain connects TRBV4-1 to TRBJ1-1, with D possibly being TRBD1 (6 bases). Trimming removed 2 bases at V and 2 bases at J, with 12 bases between. There are 15 residues in the CDR3. Germline V gene sequence: CDR1 MGHRA, CDR2 YSYEKL. CDR3 sequence: CASSQYDRLNTEAFF. The DNA for the CDR3 is TGCGCCAGCAGCCAATACGACAGGTTAAACACTGAAGCTTTCTTT.

The rearrangement links TRBV6-5 to TRBJ2-5, with D possibly being TRBD1 (5 bases). There are 13 residues in the CDR3. With 5 bases removed from V and 5 bases from J, the gap between germline ends came to 12 bases. Looked up from germline, CDR1 is MNHEY and CDR2 is SVGAGI. CDR3 region: CASSPGYGETQYF. In nucleotides, the CDR3 is TGTGCCAGCAGTCCAGGGTACGGGGAGACCCAGTACTTC.

V usage is TRBV10-2 and J usage is TRBJ1-2; unclear D gene. The CDR3 loop spans 13 amino acids. The V end lost 2 bases, the J end lost 8 bases, and 12 bases lay between the germline ends. Germline values: CDR1 WSHSY, CDR2 SAAADI. CDR3 residues: CASSEGARQGYTF. The CDR3 coding sequence is TGCGCCAGCAGTGAGGGAGCACGGCAAGGCTACACCTTC.

This chain connects TRBV15 to TRBJ1-4, with 10 bases lining up with TRBD1. V dropped 9 bases and J dropped 3; count of bases not matched to a gene: 13. Germline CDR1 LNHNV, CDR2 YYDKDF (reference sequence). There are 17 residues in the CDR3. The CDR3 DNA is TGTGCCACATCACTTGACAGGGGGCTTGCACCTAATGAAAAACTGTTTTTT. Encoded protein: CATSLDRGLAPNEKLFF.

The DNA for the CDR3 is TGTGCCAGCAGTTCCTCGGGACAGGGGTACTACAATGAGCAGTTCTTC. It encodes CASSSSGQGYYNEQFF. The chain links TRBV28 to TRBJ2-1; the match to TRBD1 covers 10 bases. The CDR3 covers 16 residues. The V gene's germline CDR1 is MDHEN and CDR2 SYDVKM. Trimming at V came to 4 bases and at J to 3 bases, leaving 6 bases not matched to a gene.

The gene calls are TRBV6-5 and TRBJ1-4; 8 bases line up with TRBD1. The trim removed 7 bases at V and 7 bases at J, leaving 11 bases unmatched. The CDR3 runs to 15 residues. The germline CDR1 and CDR2 sequences are MNHEY and SVGAGI. The CDR3 DNA is TGTGCCAGCAACACACAGGGGGGGAGTAGTGAAAAACTGTTTTTT. It specifies CASNTQGGSSEKLFF.

The chain couples TRBV7-8 to TRBJ2-1; 13 bases are a match to TRBD2. V dropped 4 bases and J dropped 3; count of bases not matched to a gene: 3. Germline V gives CDR1 SGHVS, CDR2 FQNEAQ. This CDR3 is built from 16 residues. The CDR3 loop reads CASSWGLAGYYNEQFF. The CDR3 bases are TGTGCCAGCAGCTGGGGACTAGCGGGGTACTACAATGAGCAGTTCTTC.

This chain uses TRBV2 with TRBJ1-2; possible D gene TRBD1, 5 bases. V lost 6 bases, J lost 4 bases, and 9 bases lay in between. Germline-derived CDR1 and CDR2 are SNHLY and FYNNEI. The length of the CDR3 is 12 residues. CDR3 protein: CASSQGTYGYTF. As DNA, the CDR3 is TGTGCCAGCAGCCAGGGTACCTATGGCTACACCTTC.

The rearrangement joins TRBV29-1 to TRBJ1-4, with 9 bases matching TRBD1. CDR3 length: 13 residues. Trimming removed 6 bases from V and 6 bases from J; junction bases left unmatched: 5. Germline V gene sequence: CDR1 SQVTM, CDR2 ANQGSEA. The CDR3: CSVRTGVDEKLFF. For the CDR3, the DNA is TGCAGCGTGCGGACAGGGGTTGATGAAAAACTGTTTTTT.

This clone was seen a few times. At one of its ends the junction is not consistent with the germline gene, which may arise from a read error. The V call is TRBV30, the J call TRBJ1-5, with a tentative D call TRBD1 (6 bases). The CDR3 covers 11 residues. Germline loops: CDR1 GTSNPN, CDR2 SVGIG (reference sequence). The CDR3 sequence: CAWSVGGTLLF. The CDR3 DNA follows: TGTGCCTGGAGTGTAGGTGGGACATTGCTTTTT.

The J gene is TRBJ2-3, the V gene TRBV10-3; no firm D call. Between the trimmed V and J ends, which lost 3 bases and 6 bases, there was a span of 16 bases. The CDR3 consists of 15 residues. Germline CDR1 is ENHRY and CDR2 is SYGVKD. The CDR3: CAISDPLLSLDTQYF. CDR3 DNA: TGTGCCATCAGTGACCCCCTACTTTCGTTGGATACGCAGTATTTT.

The rearrangement joins TRBV21-1 to TRBJ2-7; TRBD2 is the table's D call, not checked against the DNA. TRBV21-1 is classified as a pseudogene. This CDR3 is 21 amino acids long. The CDR3 nucleotides are TGTGCCAGCAGCACGTCCTTAACCGGGACTAGCGGGGGCCTCCCCTCCTACGAGCAGTACTTC. Encoded protein: CASSTSLTGTSGGLPSYEQYF.

The rearrangement joins TRBV19 to TRBJ1-2, with TRBD1 identical over 9 bases. The CDR3 totals 17 residues. Trimming removed 3 bases from V and 2 bases from J; junction bases left unmatched: 10. Germline lookup yields CDR1 LNHDA and CDR2 SQIVND (reference sequence). CDR3 in amino acids: CASSMSGTGYGNYGYTF. The CDR3 nucleotides are TGTGCCAGTAGTATGTCCGGGACAGGGTACGGAAACTATGGCTACACCTTC.

This clone has just a few counts. This chain uses TRBV29-1 with TRBJ2-7; TRBD1 agrees at 9 bases. The CDR3 covers 13 residues. Germline-derived CDR1 and CDR2 are SQVTM and ANQGSEA. Trimming at V came to 1 base and at J to 4 bases, leaving 2 bases not matched to a gene. The CDR3 DNA reads TGCAGCGTTGAAGGGACAGGGGTTTACGAGCAGTACTTC. This sequence encodes CSVEGTGVYEQYF.

In its sample, this clone was seen a few times. The chain employs TRBV6-5 and TRBJ1-1; 7 bases line up with TRBD1. V shed 5 bases and J 1 base; nucleotides not matched to a gene: 7. The CDR3 covers 15 residues. The germline CDR1 and CDR2 sequences are MNHEY and SVGAGI. The DNA for the CDR3 is TGTGCCAGCAGTAACCGACAGGGAAAGAACACTGAAGCTTTCTTT. Encoded protein: CASSNRQGKNTEAFF.

V and J are TRBV7-2 and TRBJ2-1; TRBD1 agrees at 7 bases. J lost 0 bases, V lost 5 bases, and 7 bases had no gene match. Per the germline V gene, CDR1 is SGHTA and CDR2 is FQGNSA. This CDR3 comprises 16 residues. The CDR3 DNA is TGTGCCAGCAGCCTAAGAGGGGGCTTCTCCTACAATGAGCAGTTCTTC. Its protein is CASSLRGGFSYNEQFF.

The rearrangement uses TRBV14 and TRBJ1-2, with D tentatively TRBD1 (6 bases). The germline gives CDR1 SGHDN, CDR2 FVKESK. V lost 4 bases and J 5 bases, leaving 11 bases between the germline ends. The CDR3 contains 13 residues. The CDR3 reads CASSPRQDYGYTF. For the CDR3, the DNA is TGTGCCAGCAGCCCGAGACAGGATTATGGCTACACCTTC.